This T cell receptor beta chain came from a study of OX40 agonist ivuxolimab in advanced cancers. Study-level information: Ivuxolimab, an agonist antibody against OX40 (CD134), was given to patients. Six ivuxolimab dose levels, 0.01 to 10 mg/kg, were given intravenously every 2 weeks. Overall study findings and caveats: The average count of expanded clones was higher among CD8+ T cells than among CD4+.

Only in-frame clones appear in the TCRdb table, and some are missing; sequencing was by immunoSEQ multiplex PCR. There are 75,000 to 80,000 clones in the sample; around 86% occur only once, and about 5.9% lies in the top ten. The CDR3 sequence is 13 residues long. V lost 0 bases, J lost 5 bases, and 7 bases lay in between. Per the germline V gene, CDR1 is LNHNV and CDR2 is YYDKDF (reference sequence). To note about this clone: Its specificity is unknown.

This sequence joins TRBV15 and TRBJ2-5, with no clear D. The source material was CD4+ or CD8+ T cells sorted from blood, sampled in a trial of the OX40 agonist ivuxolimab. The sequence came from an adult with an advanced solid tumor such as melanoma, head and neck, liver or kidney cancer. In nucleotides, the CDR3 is TGTGCCACCAGCAGAGATCCCGTGGAGACCCAGTACTTC. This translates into CATSRDPVETQYF.